The following is a TCR beta chain sequence with its context. In the authors' workflow: Using reference gene primer amplification, nucleated cell counts were estimated. Sequenced by immunoSEQ multiplex PCR; TCRdb stores in-frame clones only, minus some. That table gives V, J and clone size, and the DNA gave D and trimming. Of 250,000 or so clones in the sample, about 93% were seen once. While infection was still active, Seattle patients were enrolled and then followed longitudinally. Germline loops: CDR1 LGHNA, CDR2 YNFKEQ. This CDR3 has 16 residues. Trimming left V 0 bases short and J 7 bases short, with 13 bases between. This sample was included in a study of blood T cell repertoires in COVID-19. At the level of the study: There were acute and convalescent COVID-19 samples, and they came from the United States, Italy and Spain. The analysed material was cDNA or gDNA that came from T cells, B-cell-depleted T cells, or PBMCs.

This sequence joins TRBV4-2 and TRBJ1-6; perhaps TRBD1 as D (5 bases). The sequence was obtained from a man under 40 with COVID-19, enrolled during active disease. Sequenced sample: peripheral blood. As DNA, the CDR3 is TGTGCCAGCAGCCAAGACGGGACTTGGGGAAATTCACCCCTCCACTTT. This encodes CASSQDGTWGNSPLHF.